This TCR beta chain was identified during a study of blood T cell repertoires in COVID-19. About the study: Samples taken during acute and convalescent COVID-19 were collected in the United States, Italy and Spain. Nucleic acid was either cDNA or gDNA, and it came from T cells, B-cell-depleted T cells, or PBMCs.

Clones were read by immunoSEQ multiplex PCR, and TCRdb kept only the in-frame ones, dropping some. The sample lists a few hundred thousand clones; over 75% were seen once. Losses at the gene ends were 5 bases for V and 0 bases for J; bases not matched to a gene: 5. Looked up from germline, CDR1 is MDHEN and CDR2 is SYDVKM. This CDR3 has 15 residues. This receptor was obtained from a man aged 45-60 years with active or convalescent COVID-19. What was sequenced was peripheral blood. The rearrangement links TRBV28 to TRBJ2-3; 7 nucleotides agree with TRBD2. The CDR3 protein is CASSSGTASTDTQYF. As DNA, the CDR3 is TGTGCCAGCAGTAGCGGGACGGCTAGCACAGATACGCAGTATTTT.